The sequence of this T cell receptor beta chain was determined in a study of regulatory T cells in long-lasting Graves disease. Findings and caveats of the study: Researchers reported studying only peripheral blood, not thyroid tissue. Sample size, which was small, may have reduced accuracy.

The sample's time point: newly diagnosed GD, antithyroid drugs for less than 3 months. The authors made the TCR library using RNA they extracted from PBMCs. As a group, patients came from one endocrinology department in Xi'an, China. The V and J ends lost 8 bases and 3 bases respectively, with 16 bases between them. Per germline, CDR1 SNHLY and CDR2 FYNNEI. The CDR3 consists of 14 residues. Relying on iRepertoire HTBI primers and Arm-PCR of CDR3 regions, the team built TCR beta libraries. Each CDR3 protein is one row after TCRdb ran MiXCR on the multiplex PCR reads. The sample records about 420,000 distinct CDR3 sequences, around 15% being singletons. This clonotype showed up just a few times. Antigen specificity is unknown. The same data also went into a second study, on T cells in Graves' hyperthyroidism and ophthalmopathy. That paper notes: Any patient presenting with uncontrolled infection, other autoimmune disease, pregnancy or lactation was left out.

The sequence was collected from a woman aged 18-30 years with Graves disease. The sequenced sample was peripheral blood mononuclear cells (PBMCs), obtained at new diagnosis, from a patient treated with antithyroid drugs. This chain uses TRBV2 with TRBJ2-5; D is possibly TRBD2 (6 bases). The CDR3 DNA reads TGTGCCAGCGCCTGGTGGCTAGCGAAAGAGACCCAGTACTTC. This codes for CASAWWLAKETQYF.